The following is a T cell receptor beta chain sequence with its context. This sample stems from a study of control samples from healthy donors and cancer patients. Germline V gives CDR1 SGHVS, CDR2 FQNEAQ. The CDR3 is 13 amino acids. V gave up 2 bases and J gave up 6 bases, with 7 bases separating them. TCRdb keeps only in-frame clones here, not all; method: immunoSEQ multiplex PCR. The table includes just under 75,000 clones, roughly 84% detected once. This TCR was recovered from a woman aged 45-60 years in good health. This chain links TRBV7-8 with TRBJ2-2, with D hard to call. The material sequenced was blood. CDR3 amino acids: CASSLLGPGELFF. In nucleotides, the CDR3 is TGTGCCAGCAGCTTATTAGGTCCCGGGGAGCTGTTTTTT.